This T cell receptor (beta chain) comes out of a study of blood T cell repertoires in COVID-19. This clone was observed many times. CDR3 length: 15 residues. Germline loops: CDR1 SGHTS, CDR2 YDEGEE. V shed 1 base, J shed 2 bases, and the junction held 3 bases outside the gene matches. TCRdb's table, derived via immunoSEQ multiplex PCR, lists solely in-frame clones and lacks some. The repertoire has tens of thousands of clones, 75% to 85% of them found once; the top ten carry around 4.7%. The rearrangement uses TRBV5-8 and TRBJ1-5; TRBD1 aligns across 7 bases. The source material was peripheral blood. This TCR came from a woman in her 70s with acute or convalescent COVID-19. The DNA for the CDR3 is TGTGCCAGCAGCTTGAACAGGGGTGGCAATCAGCCCCAGCATTTT. Translated: CASSLNRGGNQPQHF.